The 32 T cell receptor beta chains below all came from one sample that was sequenced in a study of T cell clonality in common variable immunodeficiency. Profiling relied on immunoSEQ multiplex PCR, and the TCRdb table lists in-frame clones only, not all of them. This sample carries 30,000 to 40,000 clones, none of them present only once. The sample consisted of peripheral blood mononuclear cells. Receptor source: a person aged 18 to 75 in good health.

There are many counts of this clone. The CDR3 reads CASSPRIAGLGDTQYF. The sequenced CDR3 bases are TGTGCCAGCAGCCCCCGCATAGCGGGACTTGGAGATACG. This chain uses TRBV14 with TRBJ2-3; 8 bases match TRBD2. The read halts 3 residues ahead of the CDR3 end, with the missing end drawn from the germline J gene. This CDR3 has 16 amino acids. The ends lost 4 bases at V and 5 bases at J; junction bases unmatched: 11. Per the germline V gene, CDR1 is SGHDN and CDR2 is FVKESK.

This clone was observed at least ten times. The CDR3 end is not reached by the read, which stops 3 residues before it; the germline J gene fills it in. J is TRBJ1-1 and V is TRBV5-1, with D possibly being TRBD1 (6 bases). Germline CDR1 is SGHRS and CDR2 is YFSETQ. The CDR3 consists of 14 residues. V was pared by 4 bases and J by 2 bases, with 12 bases between. The CDR3 DNA, read in part, is TGCGCCAGCAGCCAGGGGACACCTAACACTGAA. Amino acids: CASSQGTPNTE. The full CDR3 reads CASSQGTPNTEAFF.

This clone was recorded at least ten times. The read ends 3 residues early relative to the CDR3; the germline J gene fills the gap. The chain joins TRBV19 to TRBJ1-3; 9 nucleotides line up with TRBD1. CDR1 and CDR2 from the germline V gene are LNHDA and SQIVND (reference sequence). This CDR3 comprises 15 residues. V lost 7 bases and J lost 3; bases outside the gene matches: 7. CDR3 sequence reads: CASKVGQGIGNTIYF. Partial CDR3 DNA: TGTGCCAGTAAAGTAGGACAGGGGATTGGAAACACC.

In this sample, this clone turned up many times. The CDR3 end is not reached by the read, which stops 3 residues before it; the germline J gene fills it in. V gene TRBV7-2 combines with J gene TRBJ2-7; a weak D match, TRBD2 (6 bases). V lost 5 bases, J lost 4 bases, and 15 bases lay in between. The CDR3 runs to 14 residues. CDR1 is SGHTA, CDR2 FQGNSA, per germline. CDR3 sequence reads: CASSPGVAVYEQYF. The part of the CDR3 DNA that was read is TGTGCCAGCAGCCCGGGAGTAGCGGTTTACGAG.

This clone was counted ten times or more. The read ends 3 residues before the CDR3 terminus; that terminus is restored from the germline J gene. The chain combines TRBV2 with TRBJ2-7; TRBD1 might be the D (6 bases). Germline V gene sequence: CDR1 SNHLY, CDR2 FYNNEI. V was pared by 5 bases and J by 3 bases, with 14 bases between. The CDR3 has 14 amino acids. CDR3 DNA (partial): TGTGCCAGCAGTCGCCGGGACACCCTCTACGAG. Its protein product is CASSRRDTLYE. The entire CDR3 reads CASSRRDTLYEQYF.

Of note for this clone: The DNA ends 3 residues before the CDR3 does, and the rest of the CDR3 is filled in from the germline J gene. The chain employs TRBV18 and TRBJ1-2; TRBD1 matches 7 bases. The CDR3 runs to 14 residues. Germline CDR1 reads KGHSH; CDR2 reads LQKENI. V shed 0 bases and J 7 bases; nucleotides not matched to a gene: 5. Incomplete CDR3 DNA: TGTGCCAGCTCACCACCCGACAGGGTCAGTGGC. Protein: CASSPPDRVSG. The complete CDR3 reads CASSPPDRVSGYTF.

This clone has a count of ten or more. The read halts 3 residues ahead of the CDR3 end, with the missing end drawn from the germline J gene. V gene TRBV20-1 combines with J gene TRBJ2-3, with TRBD2 as a possible D gene (7 bases). The CDR3 length is 15 residues. Germline CDR1 and CDR2: DFQATT and SNEGSKA (reference sequence). Trimming stripped 2 bases from V and 0 bases from J, with 12 bases between. The CDR3 is CSARRGAASTDTQYF. The sequenced CDR3 bases are TGCAGTGCTAGACGGGGGGCCGCTAGCACAGATACG.

This clone was counted many times. The read finishes 3 residues shy of the CDR3 end, and the germline J gene is used to complete it. The genes are TRBV7-2 and TRBJ2-1; 7 bases fit TRBD2. CDR1 SGHTA and CDR2 FQGNSA come from the germline V gene. J was trimmed by 6 bases and V by 4 bases; bases with no gene match: 9. The CDR3 is made up of 15 amino acids. CDR3: CASSYLGRGTNEQFF. Partial CDR3 DNA: TGTGCCAGCAGCTACCTAGGGCGGGGGACCAATGAG.

This clone was observed at least ten times. The read falls 3 residues short of the CDR3 end, and the missing part is taken from the germline J gene. This chain uses TRBV20-1 with TRBJ1-2; 7 nucleotides align to TRBD1. This CDR3 contains 14 residues. J was trimmed by 2 bases and V by 5 bases; bases with no gene match: 8. Germline lookup yields CDR1 DFQATT and CDR2 SNEGSKA (reference sequence). The sequenced part of the CDR3 DNA is TGCAGTGCTCTTAACAGGGGAGGCAACTATGGC. Its translation is CSALNRGGNYG. The entire CDR3 reads CSALNRGGNYGYTF.

This clone was observed many times. The sequence runs out 3 residues before the end of the CDR3; the remainder is reconstructed from the germline J gene. V gene TRBV28 combines with J gene TRBJ2-7; the D gene is possibly TRBD2 (7 bases). V lost 5 bases and J lost 3, with 23 bases in between. This CDR3 has 17 residues. Per the germline V gene, CDR1 is MDHEN and CDR2 is SYDVKM. The part of the CDR3 DNA that was read is TGTGCCAGCAGTCTCCTAGGGGGGGACACACATCTCTACGAG. As protein: CASSLLGGDTHLYE. The full-length CDR3 reads as CASSLLGGDTHLYEQYF.

The table lists this clone with many counts. This CDR3 reads CASIPSGGGGTQYF. The part of the CDR3 DNA that was read is TGTGCCAGCATCCCGAGCGGGGGTGGTGGGACC. The chain employs TRBV6-2 or TRBV6-3 and TRBJ2-5; 8 bases line up with TRBD2. The CDR3 end lies 3 residues beyond the end of the read and is filled in from the germline J gene. Unmatched junction bases numbered 11, after V lost 7 bases and J lost 7 bases. The CDR3 is 14 residues long. The germline CDR1 and CDR2 sequences are MNHEY and SVGEGT.

This clone was observed many times. The read falls 3 residues short of the CDR3 end, and the missing part is taken from the germline J gene. The rearrangement uses TRBV5-6 and TRBJ1-2; D unresolved. Looked up from germline, CDR1 is SGHDT and CDR2 is YYEEEE. Trimming removed 0 bases from V and 4 bases from J, with 10 bases in between. The CDR3 sequence is 14 residues long. The CDR3 DNA, read in part, is TGTGCCAGCAGCTTGGGGCAGGCCTCCTATGGC. Its translation: CASSLGQASYG. The whole CDR3 protein is CASSLGQASYGYTF.

In its sample, this clone was seen many times. The CDR3 end lies 3 residues beyond the end of the read and is filled in from the germline J gene. The chain employs TRBV4-1 and TRBJ2-1, with D perhaps matching TRBD1 (5 bases). V was clipped by 4 bases and J by 0 bases, with 10 bases between them. The CDR3 contains 15 residues. Germline V lookup: CDR1 MGHRA, CDR2 YSYEKL. The CDR3 bases that were read are TGCGCCAGCAGCCCCGGTCAGGGCTCCTACAATGAG. Translated, it gives CASSPGQGSYNE. In full, the CDR3 is CASSPGQGSYNEQFF.

This clone appeared a few times. The read terminates 3 residues before the CDR3 end, so the remaining end is supplied by the germline J gene. The chain combines TRBV5-1 with TRBJ1-2, with 7 bases aligning to TRBD1. With V trimmed by 1 base and J by 7 bases, 10 bases remained unmatched. The germline gives CDR1 SGHRS, CDR2 YFSETQ. The CDR3 has 15 amino acids. CDR3 DNA (partial): TGCGCCAGCAGCTTGACGGGACAGCAGTTCTCTGGC. Its translation is CASSLTGQQFSG. The whole CDR3 sequence is CASSLTGQQFSGYTF.

This clone was detected many times. The CDR3 is cut off 3 residues early in the read; its end comes from the germline J gene. The chain uses TRBV30 and TRBJ1-2; perhaps TRBD1 as D (6 bases). Trimming stripped 3 bases from V and 2 bases from J, with 10 bases between. Germline V CDR1 and CDR2: GTSNPN, SVGIG (reference sequence). The CDR3 length is 13 residues. Incomplete CDR3 DNA: TGTGCCTGGAGCCGGACAGAGAACTATGGC. Translating it yields CAWSRTENYG. The CDR3 in full is CAWSRTENYGYTF. Complete variable domain (other parts from reference TRBV30 and TRBJ1-2): SQTIHQWPATLVQPVGSPLSLECTVEGTSNPNLYWYRQAAGRGLQLLFYSVGIGQISSEVPQNLSASRPQDRQFILSSKKLLLSDSGFYLCAWSRTENYGYTFGSGTRLTVV.

This clone has a count of ten or more. The read ends 3 residues early relative to the CDR3; the germline J gene fills the gap. The chain links TRBV20-1 to TRBJ2-7, with 7 positions matching TRBD2. The CDR3 consists of 14 residues. Germline V lookup: CDR1 DFQATT, CDR2 SNEGSKA (reference sequence). With 2 bases clipped from V and 5 bases from J, the junction kept 9 bases outside the gene matches. This CDR3 is CSARILAGANEQYF. The CDR3 bases that were read are TGCAGTGCTAGAATCCTGGCGGGAGCAAACGAG.

This clone was observed many times. The CDR3 end is not reached by the read, which stops 3 residues before it; the germline J gene fills it in. The chain has TRBV20-1 and TRBJ1-1; D unclear. This CDR3 is 13 amino acids long. Germline CDR1 is DFQATT and CDR2 is SNEGSKA (reference sequence). With 4 bases removed from V and 0 bases from J, the gap between germline ends came to 9 bases. CDR3 sequence reads: CSATRGLNTEAFF. The CDR3 DNA, read in part, is TGCAGTGCTACCCGGGGTCTGAACACTGAA.

In its sample, this clone is medium-sized (0.01 to 0.1%). The read stops 3 residues short of the end of the CDR3; the missing end is completed from the germline J gene. This chain connects TRBV19 to TRBJ2-3; TRBD2 matches 9 bases. The germline gives CDR1 LNHDA, CDR2 SQIVND (reference sequence). V shed 5 bases and J 1 base; nucleotides not matched to a gene: 7. The CDR3 has 16 residues. CDR3 region: CASSPQRTSGTDTQYF. The covered CDR3 bases are TGTGCCAGTAGTCCACAACGGACTAGCGGCACAGATACG.

This clone was recorded at least ten times. Coverage ceases 3 residues before the CDR3 finishes, and the germline J gene fills in the end. V gene TRBV5-4 combines with J gene TRBJ2-1; D might be TRBD1 (8 bases). V lost 4 bases to trimming and J lost 0 bases, with 11 bases between them. Germline-derived CDR1 and CDR2 are SGHNT and YYREEE (reference sequence). The CDR3 runs to 15 residues. CDR3 amino acids: CASSTGGASYNEQFF. The sequenced part of the CDR3 DNA is TGTGCCAGCAGCACAGGGGGGGCCTCCTACAATGAG.

This clone was counted many times. The observed sequence ends 3 residues before the CDR3 terminus, with the missing tail filled in from the germline J gene. J is TRBJ2-5 and V is TRBV30; the D is unclear. Trimming shortened V by 0 bases and J by 2 bases, and 10 bases separated the two germline ends. Germline CDR1 is GTSNPN and CDR2 is SVGIG (reference sequence). The CDR3 spans 14 residues. Incomplete CDR3 DNA: TGTGCCTGGAGTGTCCTGACTCCTCAAGAGACC. Protein sequence: CAWSVLTPQET. The full CDR3 protein is CAWSVLTPQETQYF.

This clone was observed many times. The read finishes 3 residues shy of the CDR3 end, and the germline J gene is used to complete it. V gene TRBV18 combines with J gene TRBJ2-4; 9 nucleotides match TRBD1. The CDR3 covers 15 residues. The V gene's germline CDR1 is KGHSH and CDR2 LQKENI. Losses at the gene ends were 3 bases for V and 1 base for J; bases not matched to a gene: 1. The CDR3 bases that were read are TGTGCCAGCTCACCGGACAGGGGCGCCAAAAACATT. Translation gives CASSPDRGAKNI. In full, the CDR3 is CASSPDRGAKNIQYF.

Many counts were recorded for this clone. One junction end does not reproduce the germline sequence, and a read error may be involved. Sequencing ends 3 residues short of the CDR3 end; the germline J gene provides the rest. The rearrangement uses TRBV4-2 and TRBJ2-6, with a possible D match to TRBD1 (5 bases). This CDR3 has 16 residues. Germline lookup yields CDR1 LGHNA and CDR2 YNFKEQ. The CDR3 loop reads CASSQATGSGANVLTF. The part of the CDR3 DNA that was read is TGCGCCAGCAGCCAAGCTACAGGCTCTGGGGCCAACGTC.

This clone has at least ten counts. The sequence runs out 3 residues before the end of the CDR3; the remainder is reconstructed from the germline J gene. The chain has TRBV7-2 and TRBJ1-1; possible D gene TRBD1, 5 bases. The germline V and J ends were trimmed by 3 bases and 3 bases, with 11 bases remaining between them. CDR3 length equals 14 residues. CDR1 and CDR2 (germline): SGHTA, FQGNSA. The CDR3 bases that were read are TGTGCCAGCAGCTTGCAGGGTGGATACACTGAA. Translated: CASSLQGGYTE. The entire CDR3 sequence reads CASSLQGGYTEAFF.

This clone was detected ten times or more. With the read ending 3 residues before the CDR3 end, the germline J gene is used to fill in that end. The chain has TRBV30 and TRBJ1-5; no clear D gene. Germline CDR1 and CDR2: GTSNPN and SVGIG (reference sequence). The V gene lost 0 bases and the J gene lost 5 bases, with 8 bases spanning the gap. The CDR3 extends over 13 amino acids. The CDR3 bases that were read are TGTGCCTGGAGTGTTAACGGGGATCAGCCC. This translates into CAWSVNGDQP. The whole CDR3 region reads CAWSVNGDQPQHF.

This clone was seen at least ten times. Germline and junction disagree at one end, which may indicate a read error. The read terminates 3 residues before the CDR3 end, so the remaining end is supplied by the germline J gene. The chain recombines TRBV7-9 with TRBJ2-1, with D tentatively TRBD2 (5 bases). CDR1 is SEHNR, CDR2 FQNEAQ, per germline (reference sequence). The CDR3 is 13 residues long. The sequenced part of the CDR3 DNA is TGTTCCAGCAGCCAGCTAGCATACAATGAG. This sequence encodes CSSSQLAYNE. The whole CDR3 reads CSSSQLAYNEQFF.

The sample holds many counts of this clone. The observed sequence ends 3 residues before the CDR3 terminus, with the missing tail filled in from the germline J gene. The V and J genes are TRBV7-6 and TRBJ1-4; D remains unclear. The germline V gene encodes CDR1 SGHVS and CDR2 FNYEAQ. This CDR3 has 15 amino acids. Trimming took 2 bases from V and 3 from J, leaving 10 bases between them. The part of the CDR3 DNA that was read is TGTGCCAGCAGCTTAAGCCATACCGCTAATGAAAAA. This codes for CASSLSHTANEK. The whole CDR3 protein is CASSLSHTANEKLFF.

This clone came up many times. The CDR3 end lies 3 residues beyond the end of the read and is filled in from the germline J gene. The rearrangement joins TRBV12-3 or TRBV12-4 to TRBJ2-2; D possibly uses TRBD1 or TRBD2 (5 bases each). The CDR3 loop spans 15 amino acids. Trimming cost V 7 bases and J 1 base, with 13 bases left between them. The CDR3 here is CASTRAGRNTGELFF. The CDR3 DNA, read in part, is TGTGCCAGCACGAGGGCAGGGAGGAACACCGGGGAG.

This clone was recorded at least ten times. The CDR3 end is not reached by the read, which stops 3 residues before it; the germline J gene fills it in. The rearrangement uses TRBV20-1 and TRBJ2-1, with 7 bases fitting TRBD1. Germline V CDR1 and CDR2: DFQATT, SNEGSKA (reference sequence). This CDR3 has 13 amino acids. Germline trimming cut 6 bases from V and 6 bases from J; bases unmatched to any gene: 8. CDR3 DNA, as far as it was read: TGCAGTGCAGAACAGGGGATCCGCAATGAG. Its protein product is CSAEQGIRNE. The CDR3 reads in full as CSAEQGIRNEQFF.

This clone was picked up many times. The CDR3 end is not reached by the read, which stops 3 residues before it; the germline J gene fills it in. This chain uses TRBV12-3 or TRBV12-4 with TRBJ1-4; TRBD1 matches at 12 bases. With V trimmed by 5 bases and J by 7 bases, 8 bases remained unmatched. The CDR3 loop spans 16 amino acids. The sequenced part of the CDR3 DNA is TGTGCCAGCAGTGTAGGTGGGACAGGGGGCTCTGAAAAA. Protein product: CASSVGGTGGSEK. The entire CDR3 protein is CASSVGGTGGSEKLFF.

This clone was seen repeatedly, ten times or more. The read halts 3 residues ahead of the CDR3 end, with the missing end drawn from the germline J gene. The chain carries TRBV20-1 and TRBJ2-2; tentatively, D is TRBD1 (5 bases). The CDR3 sequence is 13 residues long. Trimming pared 4 bases from V and 6 bases from J, leaving 12 bases between. CDR1 is DFQATT, CDR2 SNEGSKA, per germline (reference sequence). The CDR3 reads CSATTGYPGELFF. The part of the CDR3 DNA that was read is TGCAGTGCTACTACAGGTTATCCCGGGGAG.

In its sample, this clone was seen many times. CDR3 amino acids: CASSSSGRDNEQFF. The DNA read from the CDR3 is TGTGCCAGCAGCTCTAGCGGGAGGGACAATGAG. The gene calls are TRBV7-9 and TRBJ2-1, with 12 nucleotides matching TRBD2. The sequence runs out 3 residues before the end of the CDR3; the remainder is reconstructed from the germline J gene. The CDR3 has 14 residues. With V trimmed by 4 bases and J by 5 bases, 0 bases remained unmatched. Germline assignment: CDR1 SEHNR and CDR2 FQNEAQ (reference sequence).

The sample holds many counts of this clone. The read stops 3 residues short of the end of the CDR3; the missing end is completed from the germline J gene. The V gene is TRBV27, the J gene TRBJ2-5, with a possible D match to TRBD1 (5 bases). V gave up 6 bases and J gave up 0 bases, with 8 bases separating them. Germline CDR1 reads MNHEY; CDR2 reads SMNVEV (reference sequence). The CDR3 length is 13 residues. Partial CDR3 DNA: TGTGCCAGCAGGCAGGGCAACCAAGAGACC. It translates to CASRQGNQET. Given in full, the CDR3 is CASRQGNQETQYF.